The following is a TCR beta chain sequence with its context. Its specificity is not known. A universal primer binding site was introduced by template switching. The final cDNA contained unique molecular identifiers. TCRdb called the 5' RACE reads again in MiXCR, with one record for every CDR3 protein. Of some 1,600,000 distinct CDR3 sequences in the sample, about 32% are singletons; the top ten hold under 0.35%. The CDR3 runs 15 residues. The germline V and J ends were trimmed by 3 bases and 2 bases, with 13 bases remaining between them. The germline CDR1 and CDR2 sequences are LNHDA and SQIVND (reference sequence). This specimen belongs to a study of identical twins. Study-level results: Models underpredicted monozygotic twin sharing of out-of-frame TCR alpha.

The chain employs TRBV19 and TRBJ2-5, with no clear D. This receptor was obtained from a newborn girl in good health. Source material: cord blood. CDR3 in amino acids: CASSISSGSQETQYF. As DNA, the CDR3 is TGTGCCAGTAGTATCTCCTCTGGATCTCAAGAGACCCAGTACTTC.